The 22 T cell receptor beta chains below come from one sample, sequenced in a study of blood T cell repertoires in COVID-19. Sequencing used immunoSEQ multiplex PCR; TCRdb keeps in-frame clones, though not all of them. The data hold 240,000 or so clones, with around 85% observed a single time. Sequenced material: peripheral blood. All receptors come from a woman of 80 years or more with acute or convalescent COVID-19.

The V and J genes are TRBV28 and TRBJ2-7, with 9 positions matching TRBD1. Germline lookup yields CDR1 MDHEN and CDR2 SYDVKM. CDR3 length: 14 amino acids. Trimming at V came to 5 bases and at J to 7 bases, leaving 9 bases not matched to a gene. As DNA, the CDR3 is TGTGCCAGCAGTCCGCGGGGGACAGGGCGGGAGCAGTACTTC. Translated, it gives CASSPRGTGREQYF.

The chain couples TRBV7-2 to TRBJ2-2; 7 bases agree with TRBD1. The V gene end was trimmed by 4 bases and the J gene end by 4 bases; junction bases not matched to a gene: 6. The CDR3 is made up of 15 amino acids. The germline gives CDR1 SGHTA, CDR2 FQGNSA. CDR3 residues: CASSSTGTATGELFF. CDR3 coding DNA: TGTGCCAGCAGCTCTACCGGGACAGCCACCGGGGAGCTGTTTTTT.

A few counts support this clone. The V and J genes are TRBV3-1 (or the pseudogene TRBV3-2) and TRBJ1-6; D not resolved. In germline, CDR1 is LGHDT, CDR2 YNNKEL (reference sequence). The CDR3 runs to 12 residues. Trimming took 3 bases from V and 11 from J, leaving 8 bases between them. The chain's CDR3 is CASSHGGTPLHF. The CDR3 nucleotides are TGTGCCAGCAGCCACGGCGGCACACCCCTCCACTTT.

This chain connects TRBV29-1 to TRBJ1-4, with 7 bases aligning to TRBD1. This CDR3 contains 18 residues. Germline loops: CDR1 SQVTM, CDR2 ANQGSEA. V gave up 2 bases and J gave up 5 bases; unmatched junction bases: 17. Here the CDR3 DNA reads TGCAGCGTTGAAACCCTCGACAGCTCGACAGGGTCGAATGAAAAACTGTTTTTT. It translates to CSVETLDSSTGSNEKLFF.

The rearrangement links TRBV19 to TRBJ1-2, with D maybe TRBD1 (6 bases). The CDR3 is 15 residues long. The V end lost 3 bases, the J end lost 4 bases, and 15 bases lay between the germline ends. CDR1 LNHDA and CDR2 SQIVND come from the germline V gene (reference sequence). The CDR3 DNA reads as TGTGCCAGTAGTATTGGACAGCTCAACATCTATGGCTACACCTTC. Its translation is CASSIGQLNIYGYTF.

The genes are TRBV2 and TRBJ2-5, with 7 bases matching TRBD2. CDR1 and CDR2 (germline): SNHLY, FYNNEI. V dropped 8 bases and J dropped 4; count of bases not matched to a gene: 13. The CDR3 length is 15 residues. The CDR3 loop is CASAVSGGRGETQYF. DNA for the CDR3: TGTGCCAGCGCAGTGTCTGGAGGGAGGGGAGAGACCCAGTACTTC.

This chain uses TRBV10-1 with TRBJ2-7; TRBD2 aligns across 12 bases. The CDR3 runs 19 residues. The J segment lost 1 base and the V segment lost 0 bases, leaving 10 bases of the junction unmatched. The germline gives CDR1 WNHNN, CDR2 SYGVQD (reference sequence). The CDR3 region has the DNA TGCGCCAGCAGTGAGTCTAGGACTAGCGGGGTTTTTTGGTCCTACGAGCAGTACTTC. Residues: CASSESRTSGVFWSYEQYF.

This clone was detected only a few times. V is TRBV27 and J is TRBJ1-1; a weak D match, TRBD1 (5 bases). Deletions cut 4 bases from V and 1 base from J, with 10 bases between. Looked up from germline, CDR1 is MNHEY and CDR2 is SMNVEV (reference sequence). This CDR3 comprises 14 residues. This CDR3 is CASSSSGGNTEAFF. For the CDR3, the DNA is TGTGCCAGCAGTTCCTCGGGGGGGAACACTGAAGCTTTCTTT.

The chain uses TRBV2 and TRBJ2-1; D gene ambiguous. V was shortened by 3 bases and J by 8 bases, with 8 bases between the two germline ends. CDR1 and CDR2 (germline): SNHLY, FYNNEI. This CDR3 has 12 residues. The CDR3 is CASSESSHEQFF. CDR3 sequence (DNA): TGTGCCAGCAGTGAGTCGAGCCATGAGCAGTTCTTC.

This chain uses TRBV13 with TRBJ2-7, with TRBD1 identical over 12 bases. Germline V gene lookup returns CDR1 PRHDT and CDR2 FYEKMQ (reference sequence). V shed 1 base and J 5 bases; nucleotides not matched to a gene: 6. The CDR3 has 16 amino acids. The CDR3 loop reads CASSLVGDRGRDEQYF. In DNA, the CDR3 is TGTGCCAGCAGCTTAGTAGGGGACAGGGGGCGTGACGAGCAGTACTTC. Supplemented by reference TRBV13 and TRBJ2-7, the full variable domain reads AAGVIQSPRHLIKEKRETATLKCYPIPRHDTVYWYQQGPGQDPQFLISFYEKMQSDKGSIPDRFSAQQFSDYHSELNMSSLELGDSALYFCASSLVGDRGRDEQYFGPGTRLTVT.

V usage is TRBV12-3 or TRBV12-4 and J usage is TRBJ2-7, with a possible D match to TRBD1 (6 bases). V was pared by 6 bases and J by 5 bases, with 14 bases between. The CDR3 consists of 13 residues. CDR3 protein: CASSLGHRDEQYF. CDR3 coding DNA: TGTGCCAGCAGCCTAGGGCACAGGGACGAGCAGTACTTC.

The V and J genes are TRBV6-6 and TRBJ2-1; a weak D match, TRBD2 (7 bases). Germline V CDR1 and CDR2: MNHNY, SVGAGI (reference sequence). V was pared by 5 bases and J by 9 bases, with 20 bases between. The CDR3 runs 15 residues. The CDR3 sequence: CASSMPRGGFGEQFF. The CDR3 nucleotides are TGTGCCAGCAGTATGCCTAGGGGGGGCTTCGGTGAGCAGTTCTTC.

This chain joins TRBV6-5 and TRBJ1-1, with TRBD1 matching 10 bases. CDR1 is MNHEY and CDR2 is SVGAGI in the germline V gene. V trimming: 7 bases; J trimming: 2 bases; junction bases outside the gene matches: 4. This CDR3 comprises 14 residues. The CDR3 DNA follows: TGTGCCAGCATACGACAGGGGGCTAACACTGAAGCTTTCTTT. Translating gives CASIRQGANTEAFF.

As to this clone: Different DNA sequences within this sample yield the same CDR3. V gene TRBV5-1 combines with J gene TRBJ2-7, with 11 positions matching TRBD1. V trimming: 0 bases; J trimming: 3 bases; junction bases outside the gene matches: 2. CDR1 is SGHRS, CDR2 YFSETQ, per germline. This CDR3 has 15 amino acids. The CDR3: CASSLGGTGGYEQYF. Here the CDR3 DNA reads TGCGCCAGCAGCTTGGGTGGGACAGGGGGCTACGAGCAGTACTTC.

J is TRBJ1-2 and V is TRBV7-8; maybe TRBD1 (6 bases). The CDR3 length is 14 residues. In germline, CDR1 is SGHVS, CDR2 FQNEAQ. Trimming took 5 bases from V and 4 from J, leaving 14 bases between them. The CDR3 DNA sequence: TGTGCCAGCAGCCCTGAAGGGGGATCCTATGGCTACACCTTC. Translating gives CASSPEGGSYGYTF.

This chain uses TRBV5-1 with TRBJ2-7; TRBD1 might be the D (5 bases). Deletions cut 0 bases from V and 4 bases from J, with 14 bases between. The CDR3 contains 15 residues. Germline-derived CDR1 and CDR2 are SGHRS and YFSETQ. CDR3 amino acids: CASSLVASTAYEQYF. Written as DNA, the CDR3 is TGCGCCAGCAGCTTGGTAGCCTCGACAGCTTACGAGCAGTACTTC.

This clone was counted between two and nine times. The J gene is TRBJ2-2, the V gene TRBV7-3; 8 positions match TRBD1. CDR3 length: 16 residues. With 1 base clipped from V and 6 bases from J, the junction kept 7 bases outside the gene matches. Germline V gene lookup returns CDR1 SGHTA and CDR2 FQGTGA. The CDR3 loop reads CASSLMAGGSAGELFF. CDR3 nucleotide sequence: TGTGCCAGCAGCTTAATGGCAGGGGGCTCGGCCGGGGAGCTGTTTTTT.

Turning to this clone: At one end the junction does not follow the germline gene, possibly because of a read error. The CDR3 spells CVWTTDRAAGELFF. The CDR3, as DNA: TGTGTCTGGACCACCGACAGGGCGGCCGGGGAGCTGTTTTTT. The chain recombines TRBV30 with TRBJ2-2, with 7 bases lining up with TRBD1. The CDR3 runs 14 residues. Germline CDR1 GTSNPN, CDR2 SVGIG (reference sequence).

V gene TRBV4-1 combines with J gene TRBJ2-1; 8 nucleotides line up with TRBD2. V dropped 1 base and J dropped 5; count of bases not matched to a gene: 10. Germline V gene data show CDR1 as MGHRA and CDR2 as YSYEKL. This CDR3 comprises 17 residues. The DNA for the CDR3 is TGCGCCAGCAGCCAAGTAGAAGCGGGGGCCAGCAACAATGAGCAGTTCTTC. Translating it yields CASSQVEAGASNNEQFF.

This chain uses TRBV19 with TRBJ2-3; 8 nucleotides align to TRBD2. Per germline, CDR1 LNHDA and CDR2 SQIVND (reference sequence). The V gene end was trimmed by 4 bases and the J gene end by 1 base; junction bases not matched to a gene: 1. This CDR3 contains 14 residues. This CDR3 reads CASSTTSGTDTQYF. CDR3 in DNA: TGTGCCAGTAGTACGACTAGCGGCACAGATACGCAGTATTTT.

The CDR3 bases are TGTGCCAGCAGTTCTACAGGGGGCGGCACTGAAGCTTTCTTT. It codes for CASSSTGGGTEAFF. The V gene is TRBV5-4, the J gene TRBJ1-1; 9 bases agree with TRBD1. This CDR3 has 14 residues. CDR1 is SGHNT, CDR2 YYREEE, per germline (reference sequence). Losses at the gene ends were 5 bases for V and 4 bases for J; bases not matched to a gene: 6.

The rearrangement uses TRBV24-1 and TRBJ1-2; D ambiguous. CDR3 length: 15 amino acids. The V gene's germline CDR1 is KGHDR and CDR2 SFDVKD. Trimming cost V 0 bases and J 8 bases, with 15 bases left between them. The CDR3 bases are TGTGCCACCAGTGATTTGGATCCCCGTGTGGGCGGCTACACCTTC. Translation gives CATSDLDPRVGGYTF.